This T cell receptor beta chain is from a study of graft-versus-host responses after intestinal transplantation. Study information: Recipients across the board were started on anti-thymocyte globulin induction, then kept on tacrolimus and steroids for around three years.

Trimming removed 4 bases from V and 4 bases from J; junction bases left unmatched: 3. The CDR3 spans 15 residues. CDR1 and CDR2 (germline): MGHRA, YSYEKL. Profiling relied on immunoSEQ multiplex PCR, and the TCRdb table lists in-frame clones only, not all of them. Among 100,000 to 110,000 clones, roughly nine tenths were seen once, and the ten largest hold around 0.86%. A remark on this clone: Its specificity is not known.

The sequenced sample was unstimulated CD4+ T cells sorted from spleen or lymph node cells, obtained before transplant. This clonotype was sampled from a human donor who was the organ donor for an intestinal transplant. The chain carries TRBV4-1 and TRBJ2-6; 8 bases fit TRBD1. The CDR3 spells CASSLQGAGANVLTF. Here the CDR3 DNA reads TGCGCCAGCAGCCTCCAGGGGGCCGGGGCCAACGTCCTGACTTTC.